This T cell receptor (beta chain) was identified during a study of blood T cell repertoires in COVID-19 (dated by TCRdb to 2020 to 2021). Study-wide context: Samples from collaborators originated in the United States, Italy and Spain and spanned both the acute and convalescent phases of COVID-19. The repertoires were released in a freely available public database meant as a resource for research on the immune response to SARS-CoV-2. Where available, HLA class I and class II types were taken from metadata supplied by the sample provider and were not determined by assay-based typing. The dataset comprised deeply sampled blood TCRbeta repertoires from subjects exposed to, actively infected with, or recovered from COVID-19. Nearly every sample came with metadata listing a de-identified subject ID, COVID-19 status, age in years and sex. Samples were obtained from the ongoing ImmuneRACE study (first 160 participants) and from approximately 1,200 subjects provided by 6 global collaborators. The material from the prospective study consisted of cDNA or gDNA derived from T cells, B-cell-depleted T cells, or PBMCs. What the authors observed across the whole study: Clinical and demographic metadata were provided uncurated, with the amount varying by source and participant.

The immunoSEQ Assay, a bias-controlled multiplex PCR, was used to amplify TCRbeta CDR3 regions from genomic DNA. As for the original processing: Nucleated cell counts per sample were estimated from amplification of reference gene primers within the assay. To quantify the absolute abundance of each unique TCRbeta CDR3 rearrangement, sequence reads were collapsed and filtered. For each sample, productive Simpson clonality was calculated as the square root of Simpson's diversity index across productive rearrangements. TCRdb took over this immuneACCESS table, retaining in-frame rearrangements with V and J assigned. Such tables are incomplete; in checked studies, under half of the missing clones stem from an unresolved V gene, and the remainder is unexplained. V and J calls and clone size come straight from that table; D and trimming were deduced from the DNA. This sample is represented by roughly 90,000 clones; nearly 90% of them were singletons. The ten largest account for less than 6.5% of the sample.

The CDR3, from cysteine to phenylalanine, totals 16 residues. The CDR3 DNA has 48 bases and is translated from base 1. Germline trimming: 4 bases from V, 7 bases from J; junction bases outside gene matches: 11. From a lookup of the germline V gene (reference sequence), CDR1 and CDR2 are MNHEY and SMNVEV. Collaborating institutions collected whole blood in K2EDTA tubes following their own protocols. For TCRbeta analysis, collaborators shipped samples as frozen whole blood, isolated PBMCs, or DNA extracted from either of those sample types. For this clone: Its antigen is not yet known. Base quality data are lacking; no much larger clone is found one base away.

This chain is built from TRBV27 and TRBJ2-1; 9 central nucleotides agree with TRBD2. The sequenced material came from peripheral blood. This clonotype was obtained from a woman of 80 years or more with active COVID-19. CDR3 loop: CASSSPVAGEGNEQFF. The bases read TGTGCCAGCAGTTCCCCGGTAGCGGGAGAGGGGAATGAGCAGTTCTTC.